The entry below describes one T cell receptor beta chain. The antigen is not known. Germline CDR1 is MNHEY and CDR2 is SMNVEV (reference sequence). The CDR3 has 14 residues. V shed 6 bases and J 4 bases; nucleotides not matched to a gene: 9. Primers included in the PCR were 60 Vbeta and 13 Jbeta primers. TCRdb keeps only in-frame clones here, not all; method: immunoSEQ multiplex PCR. The data show around 200,000 clones, roughly 82% seen once. This sample is part of a study of cytomegalovirus exposure and HLA in healthy donors. General observations from the study: An assumption of roughly uniform sequencing depth across donors underlay the presence/absence analyses. Per a later analysis, HLA-associated TCR beta chains showed more clonal expansion than other, equally common TCR beta chains. The classifier reportedly diagnosed cytomegalovirus status with high sensitivity and specificity.

Specimen: PBMCs. The chain uses TRBV27 and TRBJ2-7; 7 positions match TRBD1. This sequence was found in a man aged 40-49 years in good health and CMV-seropositive. The CDR3 DNA reads TGTGCCAGCAGCCCGAGACAGGGTGGTTACGAGCAGTACGTC. Its translation: CASSPRQGGYEQYV.